Detailed here is one T cell receptor beta chain. The antigen is unknown. Treatment here: approximately 9-day PBMC culture with coronavirus spike peptide pools or control peptides (ViraFEST assay). The data derive from a study of vaccination and CD4 T cells after COVID-19. The Oncomine TCR Beta short-read assay was what sequenced the DNA obtained from cultured CD4+ T cells. TCRdb analysed the PCR reads with MiXCR anew, one entry per CDR3 protein. Here the sample spans approximately 16,000 distinct CDR3 sequences, 30% to 45% being singletons. The V gene lost 3 bases and the J gene lost 6 bases, with 9 bases spanning the gap. The V gene's germline CDR1 is KGHSH and CDR2 LQKENI. This CDR3 spans 12 amino acids.

The gene calls are TRBV18 and TRBJ2-7, with D perhaps TRBD1 or TRBD2 (5 bases each). This clonotype originated in a human donor with COVID-19. Sequenced input: cultured CD4+ T cells from blood. The chain's CDR3 is CASSPGALEQYF. In DNA, the CDR3 is TGTGCCAGCTCACCCGGGGCCCTCGAGCAGTACTTC.